One and the same sample provided the 29 T cell receptor beta chains below, sequenced in a study of Ad26.COV2.S vaccination and SARS-CoV-2 variants (dated by TCRdb to the early 2020s). Library construction relied on the immunoSEQ multiplex PCR assay. TCRdb limited this immuneACCESS table to in-frame rearrangements with V and J called. A share of clones is missing; checked studies link under half to unresolved V genes, and the rest is unexplained. The sample contains some 640,000 clones, about 89% of them found a single time. 1.5% of the sample is taken by the ten largest. The treatment or condition tag for this specimen amounts to: around 19 received Ad26.COV2.S at low or high dose, single or two shots; about five received placebo; per-sample allocation not given. Repertoires of vaccine and placebo recipients were sequenced from samples collected on day 63 after the first injection. This sample comprised peripheral blood, obtained in a trial of Ad26.COV2.S vaccine versus placebo. Receptor source: a person between 18 and 65 years old who received the Ad26.COV2.S COVID-19 vaccine or a placebo.

The chain carries TRBV12-5 and TRBJ2-5, with a tentative D call TRBD1 (6 bases). The CDR3 covers 13 residues. The germline V gene has CDR1 LGHNT and CDR2 FRNRAP. V dropped 6 bases and J dropped 3 bases, with 11 bases sitting between them. The CDR3 here is CASGSPGEETQYF. The CDR3 coding sequence is TGTGCTAGTGGCTCTCCAGGGGAAGAGACCCAGTACTTC.

The chain carries TRBV7-2 and TRBJ1-2; perhaps TRBD1 as D (5 bases). Germline CDR1 reads SGHTA; CDR2 reads FQGNSA. CDR3 length: 15 residues. V was cut by 4 bases and J by 3 bases, with 15 bases left in between. The CDR3 loop is CASSSLPGTDYGYTF. CDR3 nucleotide sequence: TGTGCCAGCAGCTCCCTTCCCGGGACGGACTATGGCTACACCTTC.

This chain links TRBV27 with TRBJ2-7; D not certain. V shed 5 bases and J shed 3 bases, with 11 bases lying between them. This CDR3 comprises 13 residues. The V gene's germline CDR1 is MNHEY and CDR2 SMNVEV (reference sequence). The CDR3 reads CASSHTLGYEQYF. In nucleotides, the CDR3 is TGTGCCAGCAGTCACACCCTTGGCTACGAGCAGTACTTC.

The V and J genes are TRBV7-6 and TRBJ1-4; D unresolved. The germline CDR1 and CDR2 sequences are SGHVS and FNYEAQ. The CDR3 contains 15 residues. V gave up 7 bases and J gave up 5 bases, with 17 bases separating them. The CDR3 DNA reads as TGTGCCAGCACCCTAATGGACGGGTTAAATGAAAAACTGTTTTTT. Its translation is CASTLMDGLNEKLFF.

The rearrangement links TRBV11-2 to TRBJ2-1; D gene unclear. The V end was cut by 8 bases, the J end by 5 bases, with 10 bases between. Germline V CDR1 and CDR2: SGHAT, FQNNGV. CDR3 size: 12 residues. The CDR3 loop reads CASLSLNNEQFF. The DNA for the CDR3 is TGTGCCAGCCTCTCTTTAAACAATGAGCAGTTCTTC.

The chain links TRBV6-5 to TRBJ2-1, with 7 bases matching TRBD2. This CDR3 is built from 14 residues. CDR1 is MNHEY, CDR2 SVGAGI, per germline. Trimming cost V 4 bases and J 8 bases; bases outside gene matches: 8. CDR3 loop: CASSWGGTDHEQFF. The CDR3 region has the DNA TGTGCCAGCAGTTGGGGAGGGACCGACCATGAGCAGTTCTTC.

The chain employs TRBV19 and TRBJ2-5, with TRBD1 as a possible D gene (6 bases). In germline, CDR1 is LNHDA, CDR2 SQIVND (reference sequence). This CDR3 is 11 amino acids long. V lost 7 bases to trimming and J lost 6 bases, with 9 bases between them. The CDR3 spells CASKQGKTQYF. Written as DNA, the CDR3 is TGTGCCAGTAAACAGGGAAAGACCCAGTACTTC.

A remark on this clone: Other DNA sequences in this specimen translate into the identical CDR3. V usage is TRBV4-2 and J usage is TRBJ1-2; the D is unclear. This CDR3 region has 13 residues. V lost 1 base and J lost 3, with 6 bases in between. Germline V lookup: CDR1 LGHNA, CDR2 YNFKEQ. CDR3 sequence reads: CASSQGSDYGYTF. The CDR3 DNA is TGTGCCAGCAGCCAAGGGTCGGACTATGGCTACACCTTC.

This clone was seen a single time. J is TRBJ2-5 and V is TRBV4-2; 14 bases are shared with TRBD2. Germline trimming cut 5 bases from V and 5 bases from J; bases unmatched to any gene: 4. The CDR3 is 15 residues long. Germline CDR1 LGHNA, CDR2 YNFKEQ. The CDR3 coding sequence is TGTGCCAGCAGCATCGGGACTAGCGGGAGCGAGACCCAGTACTTC. This encodes CASSIGTSGSETQYF.

This chain uses TRBV15 with TRBJ2-7; no reliable D call. Trimming shortened V by 0 bases and J by 0 bases, and 12 bases separated the two germline ends. The CDR3 covers 16 residues. Germline V gene sequence: CDR1 LNHNV, CDR2 YYDKDF (reference sequence). The CDR3 reads CATSRDLAQSSYEQYF. The CDR3 DNA is TGTGCCACCAGCAGAGATTTGGCTCAGAGCTCCTACGAGCAGTACTTC.

The chain combines TRBV6-5 with TRBJ2-7; possibly TRBD1 or TRBD2 for D (5 bases each). V lost 7 bases, J lost 3 bases, and 19 bases lay in between. The germline gives CDR1 MNHEY, CDR2 SVGAGI. CDR3 size: 15 residues. This chain's CDR3 is CASIPWGSGVYEQYF. Here the CDR3 DNA reads TGTGCCAGCATACCGTGGGGGTCCGGTGTCTACGAGCAGTACTTC.

The chain combines TRBV7-8 with TRBJ1-4; D is perhaps TRBD1 (5 bases). V gave up 5 bases and J gave up 1 base, with 14 bases separating them. Germline CDR1 and CDR2: SGHVS and FQNEAQ. This CDR3 contains 16 residues. CDR3 coding DNA: TGTGCCAGCAGCCCCGGACGAGACAGAACTAATGAAAAACTGTTTTTT. Translating gives CASSPGRDRTNEKLFF.

Here the CDR3 reads CASSPPMGTTNEKLFF. The CDR3 region has the DNA TGTGCCAGCTCACCACCGATGGGTACAACTAATGAAAAACTGTTTTTT. The V call is TRBV18, the J call TRBJ1-4; D remains ambiguous. Germline CDR1 is KGHSH and CDR2 is LQKENI. The CDR3 is 16 amino acids. The V and J ends lost 0 bases and 0 bases respectively, with 8 bases between them.

V is TRBV5-4 and J is TRBJ1-3; D might be TRBD1 (6 bases). Between the trimmed V and J ends, which lost 2 bases and 2 bases, there was a span of 11 bases. Germline lookup yields CDR1 SGHNT and CDR2 YYREEE (reference sequence). This CDR3 contains 15 residues. The CDR3 is CASSLGGQTGNTIYF. In nucleotides, the CDR3 is TGTGCCAGCAGCTTAGGGGGGCAGACTGGAAACACCATATATTTT.

The chain employs TRBV11-1 and TRBJ2-5; possibly TRBD2 for D (5 bases). Trimming stripped 0 bases from V and 2 bases from J, with 13 bases between. Germline CDR1 is SGHAT and CDR2 is FQDESV (reference sequence). This CDR3 has 16 residues. CDR3 loop: CASSLAVHRGQETQYF. CDR3 DNA: TGTGCCAGCAGCTTAGCGGTGCACAGAGGGCAAGAGACCCAGTACTTC.

The chain is built from TRBV7-2 and TRBJ2-5, with 7 bases fitting TRBD1. This CDR3 is 14 amino acids long. J gave up 4 bases and V 2 bases, and 4 bases lay outside the gene matches. CDR1 and CDR2 from the germline V gene are SGHTA and FQGNSA. The CDR3: CASSLQGDLETQYF. CDR3 nucleotide sequence: TGTGCCAGCAGCTTACAGGGGGATTTAGAGACCCAGTACTTC.

The chain links TRBV6-5 to TRBJ2-7; D call uncertain. This CDR3 spans 13 amino acids. V lost 6 bases to trimming and J lost 3 bases, with 12 bases between them. From germline, CDR1 is MNHEY and CDR2 SVGAGI. This chain's CDR3 is CASREPSVYEQYF. The DNA of the CDR3 is TGTGCCAGCAGGGAGCCCTCCGTCTACGAGCAGTACTTC.

V is TRBV4-2 and J is TRBJ2-1; D unclear. The germline CDR1 and CDR2 sequences are LGHNA and YNFKEQ. The CDR3 consists of 17 residues. Deletions cut 7 bases from V and 3 bases from J, with 22 bases between. The CDR3 sequence: CASTSQVTAQLYNEQFF. DNA of the CDR3: TGTGCCAGCACCTCTCAAGTTACGGCCCAACTCTACAATGAGCAGTTCTTC.

V usage is TRBV7-2 and J usage is TRBJ1-1; no definite D call. Deletions cut 5 bases from V and 0 bases from J, with 10 bases between. The CDR3 runs to 14 residues. Germline V CDR1 and CDR2: SGHTA, FQGNSA. CDR3 amino acids: CASSPHEVNTEAFF. For the CDR3, the DNA is TGTGCCAGCAGCCCCCATGAAGTGAACACTGAAGCTTTCTTT. The full variable domain, rest sourced from reference TRBV7-2 and TRBJ1-1, is GAGVSQSPSNKVTEKGKDVELRCDPISGHTALYWYRQSLGQGLEFLIYFQGNSAPDKSGLPSDRFSAERTGGSVSTLTIQRTQQEDSAVYLCASSPHEVNTEAFFGQGTRLTVV.

Remarks on this clone: In the same sample, other DNA sequences code for this CDR3. This rearrangement joins TRBV5-4 to TRBJ2-7, with D possibly matching TRBD1 (5 bases). V was shortened by 0 bases and J by 2 bases, with 6 bases between the two germline ends. Germline V gene sequence: CDR1 SGHNT, CDR2 YYREEE (reference sequence). This CDR3 spans 13 amino acids. The CDR3 DNA sequence: TGTGCCAGCAGCTTGGCAGGGACCTACGAGCAGTACTTC. Translation gives CASSLAGTYEQYF. The variable domain in full, completed from reference TRBV5-4 and TRBJ2-7, reads ETGVTQSPTHLIKTRGQQVTLRCSSQSGHNTVSWYQQALGQGPQFIFQYYREEENGRGNFPPRFSGLQFPNYSSELNVNALELDDSALYLCASSLAGTYEQYFGPGTRLTVT.

This clone was detected once. CDR3 sequence (DNA): TGTGCCAGCAGCCGAGGACAGGGAGATTTTTTGGAGACCCAGTACTTC. The encoded protein is CASSRGQGDFLETQYF. This chain uses TRBV3-1 (or the pseudogene TRBV3-2) with TRBJ2-5; 8 bases are a match to TRBD1. The CDR3 runs 16 residues. CDR1 is LGHDT, CDR2 YNNKEL, per germline (reference sequence). Unmatched junction bases numbered 12, after V lost 4 bases and J lost 5 bases.

This sequence joins TRBV5-4 and TRBJ2-7; TRBD1 aligns across 12 bases. There are 14 residues in the CDR3. The junction had 3 bases not matched to a gene; V was cut back by 2 bases and J by 6 bases. CDR1 and CDR2 (germline): SGHNT, YYREEE (reference sequence). CDR3 sequence reads: CASSFGTGGVEQYF. In nucleotides, the CDR3 is TGTGCCAGCAGCTTCGGGACAGGGGGCGTCGAGCAGTACTTC. Using reference TRBV5-4 and TRBJ2-7 for the parts outside the CDR3, the full variable domain is ETGVTQSPTHLIKTRGQQVTLRCSSQSGHNTVSWYQQALGQGPQFIFQYYREEENGRGNFPPRFSGLQFPNYSSELNVNALELDDSALYLCASSFGTGGVEQYFGPGTRLTVT.

V is TRBV19 and J is TRBJ1-6; the match to TRBD1 covers 9 bases. V shed 5 bases, J shed 6 bases, and the junction held 2 bases outside the gene matches. From germline, CDR1 is LNHDA and CDR2 SQIVND (reference sequence). The CDR3 totals 14 residues. The CDR3: CASSLTGGNSPLHF. CDR3 in DNA: TGTGCCAGTAGTTTGACAGGGGGTAATTCACCCCTCCACTTT.

The V gene is TRBV29-1, the J gene TRBJ2-7, with TRBD2 identical over 8 bases. The CDR3 loop spans 15 amino acids. The germline CDR1 and CDR2 sequences are SQVTM and ANQGSEA. Trimming at V came to 0 bases and at J to 2 bases, leaving 6 bases not matched to a gene. The CDR3 bases are TGCAGCGTTGAAGAACAGTGGGGACTAGCCTACGAGCAGTACTTC. Amino acid sequence: CSVEEQWGLAYEQYF.

The CDR3 is CASSSGQGLNRNQPQHF. In nucleotides, the CDR3 is TGTGCCAGCAGCTCGGGACAGGGGCTTAATCGGAATCAGCCCCAGCATTTT. This chain connects TRBV27 to TRBJ1-5; TRBD1 matches at 10 bases. Germline V gives CDR1 MNHEY, CDR2 SMNVEV (reference sequence). The CDR3 is 17 residues long. The V gene end was trimmed by 6 bases and the J gene end by 4 bases; junction bases not matched to a gene: 12.

J is TRBJ2-2 and V is TRBV6-6; 7 bases agree with TRBD2. This CDR3 contains 16 residues. CDR1 is MNHNY and CDR2 is SVGAGI in the germline V gene (reference sequence). Germline trimming cut 2 bases from V and 7 bases from J; bases unmatched to any gene: 10. The CDR3 DNA follows: TGTGCCAGCAGTTACCAGGGCGGGAGAGGTATCGGGGAGCTGTTTTTT. Residues: CASSYQGGRGIGELFF.

V is TRBV24-1 and J is TRBJ2-7; 7 bases line up with TRBD2. Germline assignment: CDR1 KGHDR and CDR2 SFDVKD. With V trimmed by 5 bases and J by 0 bases, 3 bases remained unmatched. The CDR3 consists of 14 residues. The CDR3 nucleotides read TGTGCCACCAGTGCTAGCGGATCCTCCTACGAGCAGTACTTC. It encodes CATSASGSSYEQYF.

The genes are TRBV30 and TRBJ2-6; D is possibly TRBD1 (5 bases). V dropped 3 bases and J dropped 0 bases, with 18 bases sitting between them. This CDR3 comprises 18 residues. Germline-derived CDR1 and CDR2 are GTSNPN and SVGIG (reference sequence). CDR3 in amino acids: CAWRSSSTGRSGANVLTF. CDR3 bases: TGTGCCTGGAGATCCTCATCCACAGGTCGCTCTGGGGCCAACGTCCTGACTTTC.

The J gene is TRBJ1-6, the V gene TRBV12-3 or TRBV12-4, with 7 bases that match TRBD1. The CDR3 consists of 13 residues. V shed 3 bases, J shed 14 bases, and the junction held 7 bases outside the gene matches. The CDR3 region has the DNA TGTGCCAGCAGTTTGAGGAAGGGGGCTACCCTCCACTTT. It specifies CASSLRKGATLHF.